This T cell receptor beta chain stems from a study of T cell responses to AZD1222 COVID-19 vaccine. Study-level points and caveats: It should be noted that donors were predominantly white British and more often female, and clonal diversity was possibly underestimated. Repertoire sampling happened only post peak T cell response. Spike-specific TCR breadth and depth rose after two AZD1222 doses.

Comments on this clone: What it binds is not known.

V lost 4 bases, J lost 7 bases, and 6 bases stayed unmatched. The CDR3 has 15 amino acids. Germline lookup yields CDR1 KGHSH and CDR2 LQKENI. Profiled with immunoSEQ multiplex PCR; TCRdb holds only in-frame clones, not every one. This sample has fewer than 85,000 clones, with 92% found just once. V usage is TRBV18 and J usage is TRBJ2-2; the match to TRBD1 covers 10 bases. Specimen: peripheral blood, collected on day 0 of MenACWY control vaccination. This clonotype was obtained from an adult in good health. The CDR3 coding sequence is TGTGCCAGCTCACTCCCGGGACAGGGGATCGGGGAGCTGTTTTTT. Its protein is CASSLPGQGIGELFF. The variable domain in full, completed from reference TRBV18 and TRBJ2-2, reads NAGVMQNPRHLVRRRGQEARLRCSPMKGHSHVYWYRQLPEEGLKFMVYLQKENIIDESGMPKERFSAEFPKEGPSILRIQQVVRGDSAAYFCASSLPGQGIGELFFGEGSRLTVL.